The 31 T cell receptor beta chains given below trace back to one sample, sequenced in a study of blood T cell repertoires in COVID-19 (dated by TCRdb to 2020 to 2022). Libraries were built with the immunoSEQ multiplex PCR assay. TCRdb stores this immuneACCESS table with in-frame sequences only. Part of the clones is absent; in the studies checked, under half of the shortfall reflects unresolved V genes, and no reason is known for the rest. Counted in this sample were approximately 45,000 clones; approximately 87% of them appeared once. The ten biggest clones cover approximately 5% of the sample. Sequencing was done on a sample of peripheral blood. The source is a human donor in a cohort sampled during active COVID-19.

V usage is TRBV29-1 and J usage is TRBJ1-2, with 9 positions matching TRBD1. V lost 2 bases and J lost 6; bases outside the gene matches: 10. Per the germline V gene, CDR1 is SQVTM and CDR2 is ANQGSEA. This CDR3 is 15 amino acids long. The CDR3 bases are TGCAGCGTTGAAAACCCGGGACAGGGAAAGGATGGCTACACCTTC. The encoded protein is CSVENPGQGKDGYTF.

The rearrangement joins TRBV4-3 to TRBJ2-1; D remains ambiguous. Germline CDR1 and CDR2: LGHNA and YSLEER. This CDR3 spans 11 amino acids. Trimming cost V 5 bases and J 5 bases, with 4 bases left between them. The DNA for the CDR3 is TGCGCCAGCAGCTATGACAATGAGCAGTTCTTC. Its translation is CASSYDNEQFF.

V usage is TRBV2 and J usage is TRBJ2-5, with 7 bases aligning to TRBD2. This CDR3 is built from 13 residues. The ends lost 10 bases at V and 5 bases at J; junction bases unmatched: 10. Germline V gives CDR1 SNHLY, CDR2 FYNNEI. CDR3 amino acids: CATTGGLLETQYF. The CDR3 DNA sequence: TGTGCCACCACGGGGGGTTTACTCGAGACCCAGTACTTC.

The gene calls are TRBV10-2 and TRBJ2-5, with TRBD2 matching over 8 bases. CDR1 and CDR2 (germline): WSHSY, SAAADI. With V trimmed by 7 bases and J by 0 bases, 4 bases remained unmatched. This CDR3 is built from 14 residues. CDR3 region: CASTGLGYQETQYF. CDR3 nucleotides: TGCGCCAGCACGGGACTAGGGTACCAAGAGACCCAGTACTTC.

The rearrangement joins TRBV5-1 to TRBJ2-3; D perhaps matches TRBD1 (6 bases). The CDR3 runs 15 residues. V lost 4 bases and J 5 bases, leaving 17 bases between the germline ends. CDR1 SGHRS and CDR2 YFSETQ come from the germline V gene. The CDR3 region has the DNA TGCGCCAGCAGCCCCAGTACAGGGAAACGAGATACGCAGTATTTT. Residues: CASSPSTGKRDTQYF. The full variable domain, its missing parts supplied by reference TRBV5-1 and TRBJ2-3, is KAGVTQTPRYLIKTRGQQVTLSCSPISGHRSVSWYQQTPGQGLQFLFEYFSETQRNKGNFPGRFSGRQFSNSRSEMNVSTLELGDSALYLCASSPSTGKRDTQYFGPGTRLTVL.

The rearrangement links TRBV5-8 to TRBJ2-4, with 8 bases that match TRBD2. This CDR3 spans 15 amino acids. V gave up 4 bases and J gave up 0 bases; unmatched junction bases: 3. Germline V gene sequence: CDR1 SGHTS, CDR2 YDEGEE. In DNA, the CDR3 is TGTGCCAGCAGCCAGAGCGGGAGAGCCAAAAACATTCAGTACTTC. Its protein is CASSQSGRAKNIQYF.

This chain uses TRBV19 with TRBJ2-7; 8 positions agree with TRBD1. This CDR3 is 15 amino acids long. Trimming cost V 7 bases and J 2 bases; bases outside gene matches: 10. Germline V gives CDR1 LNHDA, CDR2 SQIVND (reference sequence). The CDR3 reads CASTRGDRMTYEQYF. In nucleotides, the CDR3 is TGTGCCAGTACCCGCGGGGACAGGATGACCTACGAGCAGTACTTC.

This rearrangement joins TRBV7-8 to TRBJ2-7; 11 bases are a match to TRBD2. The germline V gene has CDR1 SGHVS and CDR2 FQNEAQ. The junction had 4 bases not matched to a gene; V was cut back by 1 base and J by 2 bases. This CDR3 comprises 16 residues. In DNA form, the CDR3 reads TGTGCCAGCAGCTTAGACCCTAGCGGGAGGACCTACGAGCAGTACTTC. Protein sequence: CASSLDPSGRTYEQYF.

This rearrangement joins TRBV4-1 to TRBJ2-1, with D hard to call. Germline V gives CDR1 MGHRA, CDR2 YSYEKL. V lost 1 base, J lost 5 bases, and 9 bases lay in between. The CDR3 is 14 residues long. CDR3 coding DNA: TGCGCCAGCAGCCAAGGGGCAGGCCACAATGAGCAGTTCTTC. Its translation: CASSQGAGHNEQFF.

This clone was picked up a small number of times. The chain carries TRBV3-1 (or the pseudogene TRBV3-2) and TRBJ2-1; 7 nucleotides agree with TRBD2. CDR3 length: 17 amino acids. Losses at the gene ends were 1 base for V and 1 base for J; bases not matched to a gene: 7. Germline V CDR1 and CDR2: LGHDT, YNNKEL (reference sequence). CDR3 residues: CASSQVYLAESYNEQFF. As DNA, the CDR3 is TGTGCCAGCAGCCAAGTGTACCTAGCGGAGTCCTACAATGAGCAGTTCTTC.

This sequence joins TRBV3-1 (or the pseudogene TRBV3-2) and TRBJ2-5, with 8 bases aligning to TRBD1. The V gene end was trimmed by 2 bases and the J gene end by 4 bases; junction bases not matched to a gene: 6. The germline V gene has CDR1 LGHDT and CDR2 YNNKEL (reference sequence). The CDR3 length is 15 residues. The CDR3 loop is CASSQPGGAGETQYF. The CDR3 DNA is TGTGCCAGCAGCCAACCAGGGGGCGCCGGAGAGACCCAGTACTTC.

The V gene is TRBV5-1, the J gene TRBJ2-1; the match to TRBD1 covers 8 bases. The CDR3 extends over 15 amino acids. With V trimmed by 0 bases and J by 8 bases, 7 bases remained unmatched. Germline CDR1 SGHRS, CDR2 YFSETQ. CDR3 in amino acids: CASSLGTGLGHEQFF. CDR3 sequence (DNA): TGCGCCAGCAGCTTGGGGACAGGGCTCGGCCATGAGCAGTTCTTC.

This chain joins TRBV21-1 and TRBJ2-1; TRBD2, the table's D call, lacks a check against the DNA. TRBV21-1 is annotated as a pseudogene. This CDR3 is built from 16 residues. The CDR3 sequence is CASSNPPSGRSNEQFF. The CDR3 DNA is TGTGCCAGCAGCAACCCCCCTAGCGGGAGGTCAAATGAGCAGTTCTTC.

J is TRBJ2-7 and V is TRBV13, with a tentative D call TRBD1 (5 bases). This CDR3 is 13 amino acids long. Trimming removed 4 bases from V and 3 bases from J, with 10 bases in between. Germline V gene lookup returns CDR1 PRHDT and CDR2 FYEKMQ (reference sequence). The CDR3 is CASSSLGRYEQYF. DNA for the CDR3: TGTGCCAGCAGCTCCCTGGGGCGCTACGAGCAGTACTTC.

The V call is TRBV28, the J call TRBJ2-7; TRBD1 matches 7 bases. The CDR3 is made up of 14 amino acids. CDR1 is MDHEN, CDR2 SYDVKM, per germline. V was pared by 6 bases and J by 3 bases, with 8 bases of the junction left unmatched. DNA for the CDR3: TGTGCCAGCAGCACCGGGACAGAGATCTACGAGCAGTACTTC. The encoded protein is CASSTGTEIYEQYF.

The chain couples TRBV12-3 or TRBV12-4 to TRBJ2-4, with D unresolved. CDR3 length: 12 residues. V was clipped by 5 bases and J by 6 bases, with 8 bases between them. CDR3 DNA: TGTGCCAGCAGTACCAACAGAAACATTCAGTACTTC. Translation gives CASSTNRNIQYF.

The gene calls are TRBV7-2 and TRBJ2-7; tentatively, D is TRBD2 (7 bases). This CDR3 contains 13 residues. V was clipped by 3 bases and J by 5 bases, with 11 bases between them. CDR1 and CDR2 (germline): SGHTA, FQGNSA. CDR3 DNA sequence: TGTGCCAGCAGCTTGGGGGGGGCGAACGAGCAGTACTTC. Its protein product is CASSLGGANEQYF.

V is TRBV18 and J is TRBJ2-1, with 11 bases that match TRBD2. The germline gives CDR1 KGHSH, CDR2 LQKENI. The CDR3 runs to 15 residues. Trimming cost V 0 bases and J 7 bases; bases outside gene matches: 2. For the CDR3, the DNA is TGTGCCAGCTCACCACCTAGCGGGAGGGAGAATGAGCAGTTCTTC. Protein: CASSPPSGRENEQFF.

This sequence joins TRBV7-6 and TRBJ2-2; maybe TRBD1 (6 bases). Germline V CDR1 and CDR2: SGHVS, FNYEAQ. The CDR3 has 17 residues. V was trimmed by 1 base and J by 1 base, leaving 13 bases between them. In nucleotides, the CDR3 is TGTGCCAGCAGCTTAGGCCCGGGACAAATGAACACCGGGGAGCTGTTTTTT. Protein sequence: CASSLGPGQMNTGELFF.

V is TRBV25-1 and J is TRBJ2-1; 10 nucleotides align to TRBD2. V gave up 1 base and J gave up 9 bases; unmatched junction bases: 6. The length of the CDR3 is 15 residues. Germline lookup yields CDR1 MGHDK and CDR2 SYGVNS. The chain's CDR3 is CASSEFTSGKGEQFF. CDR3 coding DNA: TGTGCCAGCAGTGAATTTACTAGCGGGAAAGGTGAGCAGTTCTTC.

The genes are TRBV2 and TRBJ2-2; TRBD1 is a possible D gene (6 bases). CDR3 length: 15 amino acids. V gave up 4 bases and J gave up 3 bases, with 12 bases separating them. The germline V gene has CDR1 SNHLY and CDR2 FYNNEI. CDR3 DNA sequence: TGTGCCAGCAGTGCCCACACAGGGTACACCGGGGAGCTGTTTTTT. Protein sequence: CASSAHTGYTGELFF.

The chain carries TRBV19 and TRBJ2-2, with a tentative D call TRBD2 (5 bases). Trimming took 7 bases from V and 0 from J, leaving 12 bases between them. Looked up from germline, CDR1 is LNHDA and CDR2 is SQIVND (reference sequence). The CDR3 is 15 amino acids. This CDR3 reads CASTRTYSNTGELFF. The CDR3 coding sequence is TGTGCCAGTACCCGGACTTATTCGAACACCGGGGAGCTGTTTTTT.

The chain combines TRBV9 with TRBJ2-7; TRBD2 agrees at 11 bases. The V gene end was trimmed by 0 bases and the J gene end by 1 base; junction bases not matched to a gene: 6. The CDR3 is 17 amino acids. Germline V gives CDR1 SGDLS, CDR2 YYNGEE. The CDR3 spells CASSVGPSGGLSYEQYF. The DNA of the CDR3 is TGTGCCAGCAGCGTAGGGCCTAGCGGGGGGCTTTCCTACGAGCAGTACTTC.

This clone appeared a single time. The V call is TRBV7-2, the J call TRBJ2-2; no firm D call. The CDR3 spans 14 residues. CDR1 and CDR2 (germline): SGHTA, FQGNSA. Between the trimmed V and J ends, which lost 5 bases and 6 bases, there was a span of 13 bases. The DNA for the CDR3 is TGTGCCAGCAGCCCCCCTACTGGGCCCGGGGAGCTGTTTTTT. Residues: CASSPPTGPGELFF.

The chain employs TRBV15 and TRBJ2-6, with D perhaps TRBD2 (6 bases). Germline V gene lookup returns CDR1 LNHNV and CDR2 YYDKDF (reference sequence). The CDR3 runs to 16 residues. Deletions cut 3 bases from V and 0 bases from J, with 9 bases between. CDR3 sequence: CATSRGLLSGANVLTF. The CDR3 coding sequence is TGTGCCACCAGCAGGGGACTGCTCTCTGGGGCCAACGTCCTGACTTTC.

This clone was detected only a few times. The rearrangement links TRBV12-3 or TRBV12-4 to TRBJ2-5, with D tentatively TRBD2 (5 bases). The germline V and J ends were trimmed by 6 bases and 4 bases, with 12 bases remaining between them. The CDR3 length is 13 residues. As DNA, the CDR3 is TGTGCCAGCAGCCCCGGACGGGGAGAGACCCAGTACTTC. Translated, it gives CASSPGRGETQYF.

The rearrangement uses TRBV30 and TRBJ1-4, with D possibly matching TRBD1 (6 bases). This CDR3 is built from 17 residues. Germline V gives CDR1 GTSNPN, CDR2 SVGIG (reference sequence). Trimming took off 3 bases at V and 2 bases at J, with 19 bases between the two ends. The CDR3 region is CAWRMNRVGRTNEKLFF. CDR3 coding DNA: TGTGCCTGGAGAATGAACAGGGTTGGGCGGACTAATGAAAAACTGTTTTTT. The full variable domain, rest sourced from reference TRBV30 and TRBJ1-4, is SQTIHQWPATLVQPVGSPLSLECTVEGTSNPNLYWYRQAAGRGLQLLFYSVGIGQISSEVPQNLSASRPQDRQFILSSKKLLLSDSGFYLCAWRMNRVGRTNEKLFFGSGTQLSVL.

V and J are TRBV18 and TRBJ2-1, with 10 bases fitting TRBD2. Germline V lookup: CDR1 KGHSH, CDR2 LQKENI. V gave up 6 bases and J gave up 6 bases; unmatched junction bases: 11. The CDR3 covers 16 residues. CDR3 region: CASSLSGAGGANEQFF. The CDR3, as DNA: TGTGCCAGCTCTCTCTCTGGAGCGGGAGGGGCCAATGAGCAGTTCTTC. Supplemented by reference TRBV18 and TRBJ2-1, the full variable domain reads NAGVMQNPRHLVRRRGQEARLRCSPMKGHSHVYWYRQLPEEGLKFMVYLQKENIIDESGMPKERFSAEFPKEGPSILRIQQVVRGDSAAYFCASSLSGAGGANEQFFGPGTRLTVL.

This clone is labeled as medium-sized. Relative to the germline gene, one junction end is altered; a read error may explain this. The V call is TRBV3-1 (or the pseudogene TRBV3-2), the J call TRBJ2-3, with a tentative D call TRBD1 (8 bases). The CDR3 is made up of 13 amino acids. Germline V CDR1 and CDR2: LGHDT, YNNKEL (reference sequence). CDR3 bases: TGTGCCAGCAGCCAAGAAGGGGGGGACAGGTCGGATTTT. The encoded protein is CASSQEGGDRSDF.

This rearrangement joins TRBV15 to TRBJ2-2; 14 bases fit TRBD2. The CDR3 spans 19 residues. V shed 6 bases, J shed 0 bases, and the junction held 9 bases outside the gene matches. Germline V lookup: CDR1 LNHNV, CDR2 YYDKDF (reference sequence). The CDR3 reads CATRLKPGLAGANTGELFF. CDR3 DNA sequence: TGTGCCACCAGACTTAAACCGGGACTAGCGGGAGCGAACACCGGGGAGCTGTTTTTT.

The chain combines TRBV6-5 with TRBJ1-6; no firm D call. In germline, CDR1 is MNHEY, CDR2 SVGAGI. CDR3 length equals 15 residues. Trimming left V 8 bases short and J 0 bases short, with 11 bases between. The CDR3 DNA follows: TGTGCCAGCGGAGACCTGAGCTCCTATAATTCACCCCTCCACTTT. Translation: CASGDLSSYNSPLHF.